Presented here are 9 T cell receptor beta chains from one specimen sequenced in a study of blood T cell repertoires in COVID-19. Some clones are missing from TCRdb's copy, which holds only in-frame ones; the method was immunoSEQ multiplex PCR. The repertoire holds about 270,000 clones, roughly 90% seen once, with more than 10% in the top ten. The sample taken for sequencing was peripheral blood. The receptors shown here come from a woman between 25 and 40 years old with COVID-19, enrolled during active disease.

The chain combines TRBV5-1 with TRBJ2-7; the match to TRBD1 covers 7 bases. This CDR3 spans 14 amino acids. CDR1 and CDR2 (germline): SGHRS, YFSETQ. V lost 4 bases, J lost 4 bases, and 8 bases stayed unmatched. This CDR3 reads CASSRGTELYEQYF. CDR3 DNA sequence: TGCGCCAGCAGCAGGGGGACAGAACTTTACGAGCAGTACTTC.

The chain employs TRBV19 and TRBJ1-5, with 7 bases lining up with TRBD1. The CDR3 has 14 residues. The germline V gene encodes CDR1 LNHDA and CDR2 SQIVND (reference sequence). V trimming: 3 bases; J trimming: 4 bases; junction bases outside the gene matches: 3. The CDR3 here is CASSMRGRNQPQHF. Here the CDR3 DNA reads TGTGCCAGTAGTATGAGGGGGCGGAATCAGCCCCAGCATTTT.

Written as DNA, the CDR3 is TGTGCCAGCAGCCGTACTATCGGGAGCGACACCGGGGAGCTGTTTTTT. Translation gives CASSRTIGSDTGELFF. This chain uses TRBV6-6 with TRBJ2-2; TRBD2 might be the D (6 bases). CDR3 length: 16 amino acids. Per the germline V gene, CDR1 is MNHNY and CDR2 is SVGAGI (reference sequence). Deletions cut 6 bases from V and 3 bases from J, with 17 bases between.

J is TRBJ1-2 and V is TRBV5-1; 7 positions agree with TRBD1. Germline values: CDR1 SGHRS, CDR2 YFSETQ. J was trimmed by 8 bases and V by 0 bases; bases with no gene match: 19. This CDR3 contains 18 residues. The CDR3, as DNA: TGCGCCAGCAGCTTGGCCGGAAGCCTGAGGGACAGTTCATCGGGCTACACCTTC. It encodes CASSLAGSLRDSSSGYTF.

The chain has TRBV11-2 and TRBJ2-7; tentative D call: TRBD1 (6 bases). The V and J ends lost 5 bases and 4 bases respectively, with 18 bases between them. CDR1 and CDR2 from the germline V gene are SGHAT and FQNNGV. CDR3 size: 15 residues. For the CDR3, the DNA is TGTGCCAGCAGCCCCCGGACAGCGGTCCTATACGAGCAGTACTTC. Residues: CASSPRTAVLYEQYF.

The J gene is TRBJ2-2, the V gene TRBV11-3; a weak D match, TRBD2 (5 bases). Deletions cut 5 bases from V and 4 bases from J, with 14 bases between. The CDR3 runs to 15 residues. From germline, CDR1 is SGHNT and CDR2 YENEEA. DNA of the CDR3: TGTGCCAGCAGCGGTATGCGGGTCGGCACCGGGGAGCTGTTTTTT. Protein sequence: CASSGMRVGTGELFF.

The gene calls are TRBV2 and TRBJ2-7; TRBD1 aligns across 7 bases. The V gene's germline CDR1 is SNHLY and CDR2 FYNNEI. CDR3 size: 14 residues. The V gene end was trimmed by 1 base and the J gene end by 4 bases; junction bases not matched to a gene: 4. CDR3 amino acids: CASSEETGFYEQYF. In DNA form, the CDR3 reads TGTGCCAGCAGTGAAGAGACAGGGTTTTACGAGCAGTACTTC.

The chain links TRBV19 to TRBJ1-2; 7 bases line up with TRBD1. V was pared by 5 bases and J by 7 bases, with 4 bases of the junction left unmatched. Germline CDR1 LNHDA, CDR2 SQIVND (reference sequence). The CDR3 runs to 12 residues. CDR3: CASSQGGSGYTF. The CDR3 DNA sequence: TGTGCCAGTAGTCAGGGGGGAAGTGGCTACACCTTC.

This chain uses TRBV7-9 with TRBJ2-5; 12 bases line up with TRBD2. Looked up from germline, CDR1 is SEHNR and CDR2 is FQNEAQ (reference sequence). The V segment lost 5 bases and the J segment 4 bases; nucleotides outside the gene matches: 8. The length of the CDR3 is 16 residues. CDR3 coding DNA: TGTGCCAGCAGCCCAGCTAGCGGGGGGGCCGGAGAGACCCAGTACTTC. As protein: CASSPASGGAGETQYF.